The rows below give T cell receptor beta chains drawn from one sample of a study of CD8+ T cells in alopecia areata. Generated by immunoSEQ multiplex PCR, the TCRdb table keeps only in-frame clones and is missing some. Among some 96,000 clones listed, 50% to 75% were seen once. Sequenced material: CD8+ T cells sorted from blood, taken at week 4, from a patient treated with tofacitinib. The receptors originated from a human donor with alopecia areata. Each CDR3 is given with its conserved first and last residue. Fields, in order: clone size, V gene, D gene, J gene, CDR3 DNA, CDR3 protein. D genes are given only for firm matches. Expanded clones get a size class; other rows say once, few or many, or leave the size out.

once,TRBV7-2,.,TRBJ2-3,TGTGCCAGCAGAAGTACAGGGGATACGCAGTATTTT,CASRSTGDTQYF
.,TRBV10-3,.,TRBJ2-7,TGTGCCATCAGTGGACGGGGCGCGTCCTACGAGCAGTACTTC,CAISGRGASYEQYF
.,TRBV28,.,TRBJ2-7,TGTGCCAGCAGATTGGAGGGCTACGAGCAGTACTTC,CASRLEGYEQYF
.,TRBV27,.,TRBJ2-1,TGTGCCAGCAGTATTTTACAGGTCTCGCGCAATGAGCAGTTCTTC,CASSILQVSRNEQFF
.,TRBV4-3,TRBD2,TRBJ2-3,TGCGCCAGCAGCCCGGGACTAGCCCGGACCGAAGATACGCAGTATTTT,CASSPGLARTEDTQYF
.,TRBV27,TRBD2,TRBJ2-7,TGTGCCAGCAGGCTGACTAGCGGAAGCTACGAGCAGTACTTC,CASRLTSGSYEQYF
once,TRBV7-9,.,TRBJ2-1,TGTGCCAGCAGCTTAGTGTCGGGGGACGAGCAGTTCTTC,CASSLVSGDEQFF
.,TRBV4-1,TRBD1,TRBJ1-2,TGCGCCAGCAGCCAAGATAACTTTCCGGGACAGCGATACTATGGCTACACCTTC,CASSQDNFPGQRYYGYTF
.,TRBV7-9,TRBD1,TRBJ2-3,TGTGCCAGCAGCCGCGCCCCGCAGGGGGCATCAGATACGCAGTATTTT,CASSRAPQGASDTQYF
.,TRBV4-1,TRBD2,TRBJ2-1,TGCGCCAGCAGCCAACTAGCGGGACGCTACAATGAGCAGTTCTTC,CASSQLAGRYNEQFF
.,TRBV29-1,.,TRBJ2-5,TGCAGCGTTGAACGAGCGGACCAAGAGACCCAGTACTTC,CSVERADQETQYF
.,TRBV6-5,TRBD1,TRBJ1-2,TGTGCCAGCAGCTCCGACAGGGGGTATGGCTACACCTTC,CASSSDRGYGYTF
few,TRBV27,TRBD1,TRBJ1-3,TGTGCCAGCAGACCGGGACAGGGAAGGGGGAACACCATATATTTT,CASRPGQGRGNTIYF
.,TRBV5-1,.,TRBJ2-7,TGCGCCAGCAGCTTGCAGGTCTCCTACGAGCAGTACTTC,CASSLQVSYEQYF
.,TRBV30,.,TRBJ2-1,TGTGCCTGGAGTGTACGCGGGCAGTTATACAATGAGCAGTTCTTC,CAWSVRGQLYNEQFF
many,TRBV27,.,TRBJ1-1,TGTGCCAGCAGTGAAGGGGGGGAAGCTTTCTTT,CASSEGGEAFF
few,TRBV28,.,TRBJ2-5,TGTGCCAGCAGTCCCCGTGGCCGGGCCGAAGAGACCCAGTACTTC,CASSPRGRAEETQYF
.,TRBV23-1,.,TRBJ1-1,TGCGCCAGCAGTCAATCGCTGGATGCGAACACTGAAGCTTTCTTT,CASSQSLDANTEAFF
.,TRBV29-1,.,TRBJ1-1,TGCAGCGTTGAAGATCTCGCAGCTGCGACGAACACTGAAGCTTTCTTT,CSVEDLAAATNTEAFF